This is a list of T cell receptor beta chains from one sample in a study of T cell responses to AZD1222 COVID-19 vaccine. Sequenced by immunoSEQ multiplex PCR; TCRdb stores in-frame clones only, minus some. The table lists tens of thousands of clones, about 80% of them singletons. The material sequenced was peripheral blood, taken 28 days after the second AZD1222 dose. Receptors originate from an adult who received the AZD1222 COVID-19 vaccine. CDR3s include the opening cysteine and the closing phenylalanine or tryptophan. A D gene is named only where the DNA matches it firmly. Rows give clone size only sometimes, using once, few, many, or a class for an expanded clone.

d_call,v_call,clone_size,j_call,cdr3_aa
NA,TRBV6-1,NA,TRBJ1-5,CASSDGRIRNQPQHF
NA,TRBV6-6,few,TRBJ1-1,CASRDSANTEAFF
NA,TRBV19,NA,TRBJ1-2,CASSIDLKWGLDGYTF
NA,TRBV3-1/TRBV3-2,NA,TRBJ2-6,CASSPFGALGANVLTF
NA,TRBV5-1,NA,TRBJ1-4,CASSRQTQGRGEKLFF
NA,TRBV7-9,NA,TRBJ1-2,CASSLGTGATNYGYTF
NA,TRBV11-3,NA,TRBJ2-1,CASSPATSSYNEQFF
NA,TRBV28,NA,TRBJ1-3,CASGRQGNTIYF
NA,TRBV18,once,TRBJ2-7,CASSPTRSDISYEQYF
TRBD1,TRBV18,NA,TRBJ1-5,CASSRQGSNQPQHF
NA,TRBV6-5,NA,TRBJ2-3,CASRGPYSSTDTQYF
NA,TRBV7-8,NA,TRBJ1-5,CASSTRDIRSNQPQHF
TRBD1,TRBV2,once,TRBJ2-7,CASSLGQASYEQYF
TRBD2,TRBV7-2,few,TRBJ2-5,CASSFPNLAGGEETQYF
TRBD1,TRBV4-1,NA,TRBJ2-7,CASSQGRGGPTYEQYF
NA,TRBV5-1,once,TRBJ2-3,CASSLGASGTDTQYF
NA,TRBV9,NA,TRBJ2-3,CASSHAGGTDTQYF
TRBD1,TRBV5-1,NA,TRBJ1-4,CASTPGTGDEKLFF
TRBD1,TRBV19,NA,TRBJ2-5,CASSIGQGVQETQYF
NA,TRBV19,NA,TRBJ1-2,CASTSGDYGYTF
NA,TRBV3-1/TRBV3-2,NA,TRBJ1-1,CASSQDLRRASNTEAFF
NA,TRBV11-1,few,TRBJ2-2,CASSPRWRGRTGELFF
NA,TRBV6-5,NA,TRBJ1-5,CASSSQGAEELQHF
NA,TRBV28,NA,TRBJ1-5,CASRAGSQPQHF
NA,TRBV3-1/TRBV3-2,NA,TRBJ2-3,CASSQDRAGADTQYF
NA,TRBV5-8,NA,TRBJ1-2,CASSLGGQYGYTF
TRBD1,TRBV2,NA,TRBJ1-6,CASKGRTGGDSPLHF
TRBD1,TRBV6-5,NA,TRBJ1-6,CASSKSTGVISPLHF
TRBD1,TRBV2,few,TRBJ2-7,CASSARTGEYEQYF
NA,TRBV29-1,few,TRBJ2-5,CSVRRTSETQYF
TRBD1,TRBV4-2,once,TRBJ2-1,CASSQDRGTGGREQFF
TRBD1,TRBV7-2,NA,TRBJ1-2,CASSLGTGGTVYGYTF
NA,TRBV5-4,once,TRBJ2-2,CASSGRRDSGELFF
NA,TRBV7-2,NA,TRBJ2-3,CASSPGTSTDTQYF
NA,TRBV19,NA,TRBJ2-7,CASSGALYEQYF
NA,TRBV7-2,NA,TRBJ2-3,CASSLGLTESTDTQYF
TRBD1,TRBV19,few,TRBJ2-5,CASSTLTGDLQETQYF
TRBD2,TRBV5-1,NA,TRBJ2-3,CASTRRGATDTQYF
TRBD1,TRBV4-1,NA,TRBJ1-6,CASSPVTGDFNSPLHF
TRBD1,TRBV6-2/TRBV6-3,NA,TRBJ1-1,CASSSTTGLGTEAFF
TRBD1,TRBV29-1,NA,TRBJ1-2,CSVDRNPYGYTF
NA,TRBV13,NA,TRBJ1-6,CASSSRENSPLHF
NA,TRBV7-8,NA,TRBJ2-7,CASSLTFPGQTYEQYF
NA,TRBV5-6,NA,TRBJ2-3,CASSLGDTQYF
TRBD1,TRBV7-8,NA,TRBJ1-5,CASSFGQGASNQPQHF
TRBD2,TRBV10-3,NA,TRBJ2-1,CAISTSGIDEQFF
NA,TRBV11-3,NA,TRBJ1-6,CASSFGGGEYNSPLHF
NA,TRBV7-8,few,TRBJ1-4,CASSRRTVGEKLFF
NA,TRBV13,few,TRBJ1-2,CASSLRDLRAYGYTF
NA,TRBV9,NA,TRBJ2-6,CASSAETRIHSGANVLTF
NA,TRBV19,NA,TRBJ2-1,CASNPSPYNEQFF
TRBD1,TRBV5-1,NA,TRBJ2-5,CASSLGQGPDLETQYF
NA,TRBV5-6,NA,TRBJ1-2,CASSFGSLVGGYTF
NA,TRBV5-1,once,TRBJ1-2,CASSPEGENYGYTF
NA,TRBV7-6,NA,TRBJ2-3,CASSPPGAPDTQYF